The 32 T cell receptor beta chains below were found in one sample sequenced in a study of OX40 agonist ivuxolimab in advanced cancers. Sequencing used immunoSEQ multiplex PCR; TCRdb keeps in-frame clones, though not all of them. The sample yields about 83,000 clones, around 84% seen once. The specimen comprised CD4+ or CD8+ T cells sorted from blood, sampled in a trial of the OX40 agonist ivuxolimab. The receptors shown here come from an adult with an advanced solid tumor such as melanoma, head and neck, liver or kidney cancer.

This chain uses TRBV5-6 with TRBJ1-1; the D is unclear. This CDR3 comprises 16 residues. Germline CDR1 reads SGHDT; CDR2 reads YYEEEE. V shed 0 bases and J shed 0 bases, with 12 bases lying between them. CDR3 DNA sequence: TGTGCCAGCAGCTTGGCCAGTATACCTATGAACACTGAAGCTTTCTTT. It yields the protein CASSLASIPMNTEAFF.

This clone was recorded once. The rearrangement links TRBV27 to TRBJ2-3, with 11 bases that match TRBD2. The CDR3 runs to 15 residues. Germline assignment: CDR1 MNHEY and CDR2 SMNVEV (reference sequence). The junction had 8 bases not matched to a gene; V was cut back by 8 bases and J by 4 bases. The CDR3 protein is CASRRPGLAADTQYF. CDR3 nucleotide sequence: TGTGCCAGCCGTAGACCGGGACTAGCGGCAGATACGCAGTATTTT.

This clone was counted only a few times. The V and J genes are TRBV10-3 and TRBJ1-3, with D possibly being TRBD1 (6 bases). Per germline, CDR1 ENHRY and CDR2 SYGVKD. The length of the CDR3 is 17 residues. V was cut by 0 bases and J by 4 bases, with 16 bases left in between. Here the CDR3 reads CAISESLQGVIGNTIYF. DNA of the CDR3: TGTGCCATCAGTGAGTCTCTACAGGGTGTAATAGGAAACACCATATATTTT.

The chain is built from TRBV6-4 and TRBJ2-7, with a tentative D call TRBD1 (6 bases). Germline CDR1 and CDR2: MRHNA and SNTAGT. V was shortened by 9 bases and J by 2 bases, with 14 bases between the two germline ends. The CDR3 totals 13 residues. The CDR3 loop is CARTRDIPYEQYF. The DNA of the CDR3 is TGTGCCAGGACCCGGGACATCCCCTACGAGCAGTACTTC.

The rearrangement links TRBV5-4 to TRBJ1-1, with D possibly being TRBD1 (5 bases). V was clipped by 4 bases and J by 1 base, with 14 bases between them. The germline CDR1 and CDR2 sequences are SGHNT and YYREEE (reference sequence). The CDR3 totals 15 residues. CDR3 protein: CASSPGGTENTEAFF. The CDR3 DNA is TGTGCCAGCAGCCCCGGTGGGACCGAGAACACTGAAGCTTTCTTT.

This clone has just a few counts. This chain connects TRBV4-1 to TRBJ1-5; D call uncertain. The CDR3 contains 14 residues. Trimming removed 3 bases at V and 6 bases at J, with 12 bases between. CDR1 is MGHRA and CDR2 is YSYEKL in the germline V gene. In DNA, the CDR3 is TGCGCCAGCAGCCAGGCCGGACCGCCTCAGCCCCAGCATTTT. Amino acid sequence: CASSQAGPPQPQHF.

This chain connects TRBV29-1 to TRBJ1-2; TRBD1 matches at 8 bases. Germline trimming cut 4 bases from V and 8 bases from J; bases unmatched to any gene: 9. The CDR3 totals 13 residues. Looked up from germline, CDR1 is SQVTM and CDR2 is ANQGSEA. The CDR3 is CSVVGQGLWGYTF. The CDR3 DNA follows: TGCAGCGTTGTTGGACAGGGCCTCTGGGGCTACACCTTC.

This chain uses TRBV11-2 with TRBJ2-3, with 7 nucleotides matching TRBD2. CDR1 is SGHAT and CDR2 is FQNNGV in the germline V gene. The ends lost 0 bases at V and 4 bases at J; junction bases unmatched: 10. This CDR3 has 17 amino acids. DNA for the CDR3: TGTGCCAGCAGCTTAGAGGTGCGGCGGGGGTTGGCAGATACGCAGTATTTT. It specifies CASSLEVRRGLADTQYF. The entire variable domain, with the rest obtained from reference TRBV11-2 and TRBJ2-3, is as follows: EAGVAQSPRYKIIEKRQSVAFWCNPISGHATLYWYQQILGQGPKLLIQFQNNGVVDDSQLPKDRFSAERLKGVDSTLKIQPAKLEDSAVYLCASSLEVRRGLADTQYFGPGTRLTVL.

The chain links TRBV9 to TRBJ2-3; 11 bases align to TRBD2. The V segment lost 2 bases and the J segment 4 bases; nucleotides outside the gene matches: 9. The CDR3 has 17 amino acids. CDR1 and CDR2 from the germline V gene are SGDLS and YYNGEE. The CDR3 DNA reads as TGTGCCAGCAGCGTCGTTAGCGGGGGGGCGTATCCAGATACGCAGTATTTT. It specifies CASSVVSGGAYPDTQYF.

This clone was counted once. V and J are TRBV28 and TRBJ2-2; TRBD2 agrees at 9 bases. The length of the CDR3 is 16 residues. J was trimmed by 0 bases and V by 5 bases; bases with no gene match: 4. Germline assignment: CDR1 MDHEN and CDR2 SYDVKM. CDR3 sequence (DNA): TGTGCCAGCAGTGGGGGACTAGCAGCGAACACCGGGGAGCTGTTTTTT. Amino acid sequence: CASSGGLAANTGELFF.

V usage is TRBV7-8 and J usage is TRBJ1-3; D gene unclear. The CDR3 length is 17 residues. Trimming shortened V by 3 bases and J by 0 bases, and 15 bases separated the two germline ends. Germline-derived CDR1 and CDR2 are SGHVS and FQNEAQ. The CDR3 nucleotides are TGTGCCAGCAGCTTCACTGGAGGTCGCAGCTCTGGAAACACCATATATTTT. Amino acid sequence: CASSFTGGRSSGNTIYF.

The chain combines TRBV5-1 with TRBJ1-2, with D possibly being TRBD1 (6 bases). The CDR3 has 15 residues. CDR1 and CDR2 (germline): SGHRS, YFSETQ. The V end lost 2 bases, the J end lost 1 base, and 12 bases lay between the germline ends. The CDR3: CASSLRGQFNYGYTF. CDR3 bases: TGCGCCAGCAGCTTACGAGGACAGTTTAACTATGGCTACACCTTC.

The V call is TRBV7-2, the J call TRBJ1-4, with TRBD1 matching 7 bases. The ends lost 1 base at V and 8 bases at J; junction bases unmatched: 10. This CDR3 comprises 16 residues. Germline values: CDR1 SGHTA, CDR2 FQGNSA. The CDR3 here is CASSLGGGGVGEKLFF. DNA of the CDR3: TGTGCCAGCAGCTTAGGAGGAGGGGGCGTAGGCGAAAAACTGTTTTTT.

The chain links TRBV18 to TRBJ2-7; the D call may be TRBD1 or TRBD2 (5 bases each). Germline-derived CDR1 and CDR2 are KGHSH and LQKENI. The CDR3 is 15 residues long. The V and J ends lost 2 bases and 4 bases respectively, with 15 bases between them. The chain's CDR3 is CASSPKGTTSYEQYF. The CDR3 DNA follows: TGTGCCAGCTCACCAAAGGGGACCACAAGTTACGAGCAGTACTTC.

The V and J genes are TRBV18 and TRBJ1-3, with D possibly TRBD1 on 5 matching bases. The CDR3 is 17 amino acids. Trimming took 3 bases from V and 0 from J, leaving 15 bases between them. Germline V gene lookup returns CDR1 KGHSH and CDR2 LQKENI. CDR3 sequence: CASSPQGPNTSGNTIYF. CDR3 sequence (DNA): TGTGCCAGCTCACCCCAGGGACCAAACACCTCTGGAAACACCATATATTTT. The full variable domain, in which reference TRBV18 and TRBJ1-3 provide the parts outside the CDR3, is NAGVMQNPRHLVRRRGQEARLRCSPMKGHSHVYWYRQLPEEGLKFMVYLQKENIIDESGMPKERFSAEFPKEGPSILRIQQVVRGDSAAYFCASSPQGPNTSGNTIYFGEGSWLTVV.

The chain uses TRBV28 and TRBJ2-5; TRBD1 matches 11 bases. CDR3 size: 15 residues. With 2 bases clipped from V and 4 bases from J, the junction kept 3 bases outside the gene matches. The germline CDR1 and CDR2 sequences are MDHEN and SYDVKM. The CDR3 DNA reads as TGTGCCAGCAGTTTACAGGGACAGGGGGGAGAGACCCAGTACTTC. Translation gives CASSLQGQGGETQYF.

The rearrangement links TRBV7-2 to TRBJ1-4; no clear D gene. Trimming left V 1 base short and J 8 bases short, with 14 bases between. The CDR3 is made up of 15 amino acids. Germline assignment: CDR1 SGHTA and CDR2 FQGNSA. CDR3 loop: CASSLVGSGGEKLFF. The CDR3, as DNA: TGTGCCAGCAGCTTAGTTGGTTCAGGAGGGGAAAAACTGTTTTTT. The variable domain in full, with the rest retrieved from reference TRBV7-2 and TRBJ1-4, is GAGVSQSPSNKVTEKGKDVELRCDPISGHTALYWYRQSLGQGLEFLIYFQGNSAPDKSGLPSDRFSAERTGGSVSTLTIQRTQQEDSAVYLCASSLVGSGGEKLFFGSGTQLSVL.

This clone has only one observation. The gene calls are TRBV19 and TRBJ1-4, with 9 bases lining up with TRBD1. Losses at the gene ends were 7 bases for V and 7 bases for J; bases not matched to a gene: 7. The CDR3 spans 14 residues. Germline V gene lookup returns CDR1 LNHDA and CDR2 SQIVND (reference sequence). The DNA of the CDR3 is TGTGCCAGTACCCACAGGGGGCGCGTTGAAAAACTGTTTTTT. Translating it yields CASTHRGRVEKLFF.

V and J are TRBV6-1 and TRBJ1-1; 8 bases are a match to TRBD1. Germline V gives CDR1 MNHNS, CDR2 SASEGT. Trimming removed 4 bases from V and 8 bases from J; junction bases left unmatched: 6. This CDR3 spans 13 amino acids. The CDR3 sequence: CASSVQGAEEAFF. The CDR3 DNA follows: TGTGCCAGCAGTGTCCAGGGGGCCGAGGAAGCTTTCTTT.

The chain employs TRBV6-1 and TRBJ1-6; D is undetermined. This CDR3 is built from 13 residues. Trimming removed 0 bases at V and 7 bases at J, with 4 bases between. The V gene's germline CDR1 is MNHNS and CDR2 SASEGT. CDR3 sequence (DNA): TGTGCCAGCAGTGAAGCTCCAAATTCACCCCTCCACTTT. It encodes CASSEAPNSPLHF.

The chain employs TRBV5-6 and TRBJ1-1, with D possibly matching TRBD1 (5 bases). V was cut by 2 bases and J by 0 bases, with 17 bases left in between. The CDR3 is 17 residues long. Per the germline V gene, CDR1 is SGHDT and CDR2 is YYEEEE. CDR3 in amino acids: CASSLTVTGLMNTEAFF. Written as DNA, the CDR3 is TGTGCCAGCAGCTTAACCGTTACAGGCCTCATGAACACTGAAGCTTTCTTT.

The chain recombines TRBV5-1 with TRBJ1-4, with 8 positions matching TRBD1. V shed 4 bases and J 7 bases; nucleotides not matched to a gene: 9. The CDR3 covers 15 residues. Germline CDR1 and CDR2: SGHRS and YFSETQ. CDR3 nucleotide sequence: TGCGCCAGCAGCGTAGGACAGGGCGGGAGTGAAAAACTGTTTTTT. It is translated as CASSVGQGGSEKLFF.

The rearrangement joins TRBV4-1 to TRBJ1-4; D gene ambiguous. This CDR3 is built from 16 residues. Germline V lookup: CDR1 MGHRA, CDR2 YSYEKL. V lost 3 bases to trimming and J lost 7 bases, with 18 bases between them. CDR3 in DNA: TGCGCCAGCAGCCACGGGTTAGGCAGGCAAGGTGAAAAACTGTTTTTT. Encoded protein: CASSHGLGRQGEKLFF.

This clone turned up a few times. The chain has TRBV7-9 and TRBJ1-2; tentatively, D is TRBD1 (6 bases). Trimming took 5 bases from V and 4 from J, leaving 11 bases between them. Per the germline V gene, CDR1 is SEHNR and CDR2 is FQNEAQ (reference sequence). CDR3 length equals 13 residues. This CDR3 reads CASSPQGSYGYTF. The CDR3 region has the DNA TGTGCCAGCAGCCCACAGGGTAGCTATGGCTACACCTTC.

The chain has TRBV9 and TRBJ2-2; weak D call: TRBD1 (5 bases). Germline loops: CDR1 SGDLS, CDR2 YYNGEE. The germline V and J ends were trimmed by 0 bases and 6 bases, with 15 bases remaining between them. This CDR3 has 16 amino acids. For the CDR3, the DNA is TGTGCCAGCAGCGTAGAGCAAGGACACGTTGCCGGGGAGCTGTTTTTT. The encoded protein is CASSVEQGHVAGELFF.

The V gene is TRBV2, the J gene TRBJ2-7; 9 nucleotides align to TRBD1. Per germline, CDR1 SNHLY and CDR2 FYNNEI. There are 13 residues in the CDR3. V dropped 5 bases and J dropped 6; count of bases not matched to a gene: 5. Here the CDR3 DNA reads TGTGCCAGCAGTCGACAGGGGGACCTCGAGCAGTACTTC. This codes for CASSRQGDLEQYF.

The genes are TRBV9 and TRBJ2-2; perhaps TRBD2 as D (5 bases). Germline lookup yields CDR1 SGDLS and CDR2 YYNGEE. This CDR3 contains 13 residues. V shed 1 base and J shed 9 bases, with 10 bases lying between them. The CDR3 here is CASSVRPGRELFF. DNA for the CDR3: TGTGCCAGCAGCGTAAGACCCGGGAGGGAGCTGTTTTTT.

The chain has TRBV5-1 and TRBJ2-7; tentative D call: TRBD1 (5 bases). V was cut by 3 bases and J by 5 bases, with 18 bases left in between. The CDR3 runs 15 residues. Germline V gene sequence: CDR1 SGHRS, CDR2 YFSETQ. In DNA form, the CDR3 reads TGCGCCAGCAGCTATGGTGCAGGGCATCAGGACGAGCAGTACTTC. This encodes CASSYGAGHQDEQYF.

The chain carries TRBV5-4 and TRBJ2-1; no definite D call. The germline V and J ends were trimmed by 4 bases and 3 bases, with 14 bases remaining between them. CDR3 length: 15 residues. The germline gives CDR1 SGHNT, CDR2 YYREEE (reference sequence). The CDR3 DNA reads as TGTGCCAGCAGCCCCTCCGGGTTAAACTACAATGAGCAGTTCTTC. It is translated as CASSPSGLNYNEQFF.

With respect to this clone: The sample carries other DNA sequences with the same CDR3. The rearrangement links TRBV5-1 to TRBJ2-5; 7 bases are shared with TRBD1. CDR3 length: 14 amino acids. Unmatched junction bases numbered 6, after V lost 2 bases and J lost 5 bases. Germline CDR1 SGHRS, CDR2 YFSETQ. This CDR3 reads CASSLGGVGETQYF. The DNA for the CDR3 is TGCGCCAGCAGCTTAGGGGGCGTCGGGGAGACCCAGTACTTC. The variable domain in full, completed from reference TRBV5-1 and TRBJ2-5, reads KAGVTQTPRYLIKTRGQQVTLSCSPISGHRSVSWYQQTPGQGLQFLFEYFSETQRNKGNFPGRFSGRQFSNSRSEMNVSTLELGDSALYLCASSLGGVGETQYFGPGTRLLVL.

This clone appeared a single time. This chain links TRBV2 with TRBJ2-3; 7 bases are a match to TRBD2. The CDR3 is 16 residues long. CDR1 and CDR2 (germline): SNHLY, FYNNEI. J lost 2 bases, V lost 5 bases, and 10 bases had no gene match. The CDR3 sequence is CASSISAGTVTDTQYF. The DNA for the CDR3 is TGTGCCAGCAGTATCTCAGCGGGGACGGTCACAGATACGCAGTATTTT.

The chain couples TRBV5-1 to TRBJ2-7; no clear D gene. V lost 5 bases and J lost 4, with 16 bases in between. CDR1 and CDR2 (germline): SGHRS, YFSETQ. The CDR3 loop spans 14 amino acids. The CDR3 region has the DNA TGCGCCAGCAGGAAGGACCCGCAAAGTTACGAGCAGTACTTC. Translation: CASRKDPQSYEQYF.